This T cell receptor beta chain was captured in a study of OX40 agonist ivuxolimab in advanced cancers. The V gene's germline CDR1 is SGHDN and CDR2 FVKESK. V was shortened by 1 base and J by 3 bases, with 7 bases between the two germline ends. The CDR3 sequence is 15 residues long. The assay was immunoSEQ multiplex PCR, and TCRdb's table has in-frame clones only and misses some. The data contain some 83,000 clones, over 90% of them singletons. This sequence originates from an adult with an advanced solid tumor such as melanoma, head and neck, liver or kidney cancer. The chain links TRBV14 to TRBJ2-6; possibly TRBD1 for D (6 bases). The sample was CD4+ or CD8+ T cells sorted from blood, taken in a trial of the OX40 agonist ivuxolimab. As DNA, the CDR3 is TGTGCCAGCAGCCAAGGGGGGCGTGGGGCCAACGTCCTGACTTTC. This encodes CASSQGGRGANVLTF.